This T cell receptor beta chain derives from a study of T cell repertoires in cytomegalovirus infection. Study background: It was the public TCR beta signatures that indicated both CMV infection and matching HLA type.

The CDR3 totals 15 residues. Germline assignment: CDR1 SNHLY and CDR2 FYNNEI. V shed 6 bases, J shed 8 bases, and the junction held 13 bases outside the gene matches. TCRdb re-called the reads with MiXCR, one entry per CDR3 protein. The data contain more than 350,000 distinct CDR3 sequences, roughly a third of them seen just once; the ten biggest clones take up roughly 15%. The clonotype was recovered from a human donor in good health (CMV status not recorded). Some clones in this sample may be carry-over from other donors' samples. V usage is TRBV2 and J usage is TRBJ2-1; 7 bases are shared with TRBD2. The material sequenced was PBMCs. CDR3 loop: CASSRSGALGDEQFF. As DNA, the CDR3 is TGTGCCAGCAGCCGGAGCGGGGCCCTCGGCGATGAGCAGTTCTTC.